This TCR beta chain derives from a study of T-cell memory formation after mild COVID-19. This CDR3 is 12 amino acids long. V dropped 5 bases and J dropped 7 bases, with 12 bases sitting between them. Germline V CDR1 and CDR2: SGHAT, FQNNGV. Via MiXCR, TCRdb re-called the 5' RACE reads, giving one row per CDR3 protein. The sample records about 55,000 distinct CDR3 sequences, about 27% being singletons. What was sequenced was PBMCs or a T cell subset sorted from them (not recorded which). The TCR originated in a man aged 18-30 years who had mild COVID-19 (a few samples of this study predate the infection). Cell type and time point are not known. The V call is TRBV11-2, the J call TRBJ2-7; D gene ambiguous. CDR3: CASSHNGLEQYV. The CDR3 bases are TGTGCCAGCAGCCACAACGGCCTAGAGCAGTACGTC.